One sample yielded the 18 T cell receptor beta chains listed below, sequenced in a study of blood T cell repertoires in COVID-19. The data were produced by immunoSEQ multiplex PCR, yet TCRdb's version contains in-frame clones alone and is incomplete. The sample lists about 110,000 clones; 80% to 85% were seen once. The sequenced sample was peripheral blood. Receptor source: a man older than 75 with acute or convalescent COVID-19.

The chain carries TRBV9 and TRBJ2-1; the match to TRBD2 covers 7 bases. Germline loops: CDR1 SGDLS, CDR2 YYNGEE. V gave up 2 bases and J gave up 5 bases; unmatched junction bases: 10. This CDR3 region has 16 residues. The CDR3 is CASSVGGRVPNNEQFF. CDR3 coding DNA: TGTGCCAGCAGCGTCGGAGGGAGGGTTCCTAACAATGAGCAGTTCTTC.

This clone appeared a few times. The V call is TRBV27, the J call TRBJ1-1; D is possibly TRBD1 (6 bases). V lost 6 bases to trimming and J lost 7 bases, with 12 bases between them. The CDR3 spans 12 residues. Germline V lookup: CDR1 MNHEY, CDR2 SMNVEV (reference sequence). CDR3 nucleotides: TGTGCCAGCAGAAGGACAGCGAGTGAAGCTTTCTTT. It specifies CASRRTASEAFF.

The chain employs TRBV10-3 and TRBJ2-1; tentative D call: TRBD2 (6 bases). The CDR3 is 13 residues long. V dropped 4 bases and J dropped 5 bases, with 9 bases sitting between them. Germline loops: CDR1 ENHRY, CDR2 SYGVKD. CDR3: CAISGTINNEQFF. The CDR3, as DNA: TGTGCCATCAGTGGGACTATAAACAATGAGCAGTTCTTC.

J is TRBJ1-1 and V is TRBV3-1 (or the pseudogene TRBV3-2), with D perhaps matching TRBD1 (6 bases). Germline lookup yields CDR1 LGHDT and CDR2 YNNKEL (reference sequence). The V end was cut by 1 base, the J end by 5 bases, with 14 bases between. CDR3 length: 15 amino acids. The CDR3 region has the DNA TGTGCCAGCAGCCAAGGGCAGGGGCATGGGACTGAAGCTTTCTTT. This encodes CASSQGQGHGTEAFF.

The chain uses TRBV9 and TRBJ2-3, with a tentative D call TRBD2 (7 bases). The V gene's germline CDR1 is SGDLS and CDR2 YYNGEE. Trimming stripped 1 base from V and 4 bases from J, with 13 bases between. This CDR3 has 15 amino acids. The CDR3 DNA sequence: TGTGCCAGCAGCGTATTGGCGGGGGCGGCAGATACGCAGTATTTT. Translating it yields CASSVLAGAADTQYF.

This chain links TRBV5-1 with TRBJ2-1, with a possible D match to TRBD1 (6 bases). Germline V gene lookup returns CDR1 SGHRS and CDR2 YFSETQ. CDR3 size: 13 residues. The V end was cut by 5 bases, the J end by 9 bases, with 15 bases between. CDR3 sequence reads: CASSIQGIGEQFF. The DNA for the CDR3 is TGCGCCAGCAGTATCCAGGGGATTGGTGAGCAGTTCTTC.

Only one count was recorded for this clone. The genes are TRBV5-4 and TRBJ2-7; 7 positions agree with TRBD1. This CDR3 has 15 residues. Germline loops: CDR1 SGHNT, CDR2 YYREEE (reference sequence). V trimming: 0 bases; J trimming: 6 bases; junction bases outside the gene matches: 9. The DNA for the CDR3 is TGTGCCAGCAGCTTGGAAGGACAGGCCCAGAGCGAGCAGTACTTC. Amino acid sequence: CASSLEGQAQSEQYF. Complete variable domain (other parts from reference TRBV5-4 and TRBJ2-7): ETGVTQSPTHLIKTRGQQVTLRCSSQSGHNTVSWYQQALGQGPQFIFQYYREEENGRGNFPPRFSGLQFPNYSSELNVNALELDDSALYLCASSLEGQAQSEQYFGPGTRLTVT.

This chain connects TRBV7-9 to TRBJ1-4; the match to TRBD1 covers 8 bases. From germline, CDR1 is SEHNR and CDR2 FQNEAQ (reference sequence). V trimming: 5 bases; J trimming: 7 bases; junction bases outside the gene matches: 21. This CDR3 has 19 residues. The CDR3 DNA is TGTGCCAGCAGCGCCTTCGATACAGGGGGGCGCAAAGGAGCTGAAAAACTGTTTTTT. Residues: CASSAFDTGGRKGAEKLFF.

The V gene is TRBV11-2, the J gene TRBJ1-1, with D possibly TRBD1 on 6 matching bases. V was trimmed by 6 bases and J by 1 base, leaving 9 bases between them. From germline, CDR1 is SGHAT and CDR2 FQNNGV. The CDR3 length is 13 residues. The CDR3 protein is CASSTGRNTEAFF. In DNA, the CDR3 is TGTGCCAGCAGTACAGGGAGGAACACTGAAGCTTTCTTT.

This chain connects TRBV28 to TRBJ2-7; D is perhaps TRBD1 (6 bases). CDR1 is MDHEN, CDR2 SYDVKM, per germline. The V and J ends lost 5 bases and 3 bases respectively, with 14 bases between them. The CDR3 is 14 amino acids. The CDR3 nucleotides read TGTGCCAGCAGTCAATCGACAGGTCTCTACGAGCAGTACTTC. This translates into CASSQSTGLYEQYF. Using reference TRBV28 and TRBJ2-7 for the parts outside the CDR3, the full variable domain is DVKVTQSSRYLVKRTGEKVFLECVQDMDHENMFWYRQDPGLGLRLIYFSYDVKMKEKGDIPEGYSVSREKKERFSLILESASTNQTSMYLCASSQSTGLYEQYFGPGTRLTVT.

The rearrangement uses TRBV28 and TRBJ1-5, with 9 bases matching TRBD1. CDR1 and CDR2 (germline): MDHEN, SYDVKM. After removal of 3 bases from V and 2 bases from J, the junction contained 14 bases not matched to a gene. The CDR3 consists of 19 residues. The CDR3 bases are TGTGCCAGCAGTTTTTCATACGCGTTACAGGGGGCAGGCAATCAGCCCCAGCATTTT. As protein: CASSFSYALQGAGNQPQHF. Together with reference TRBV28 and TRBJ1-5, the CDR3 gives the full variable domain: DVKVTQSSRYLVKRTGEKVFLECVQDMDHENMFWYRQDPGLGLRLIYFSYDVKMKEKGDIPEGYSVSREKKERFSLILESASTNQTSMYLCASSFSYALQGAGNQPQHFGDGTRLSIL.

The chain joins TRBV9 to TRBJ2-5; 13 positions match TRBD2. J lost 2 bases, V lost 0 bases, and 1 base had no gene match. The CDR3 spans 16 residues. Germline V lookup: CDR1 SGDLS, CDR2 YYNGEE. CDR3 in DNA: TGTGCCAGCAGCGTAGAGGGACTAGCGGGACAAGAGACCCAGTACTTC. Encoded protein: CASSVEGLAGQETQYF.

CDR3 protein: CASSDRGKGNTEAFF. The CDR3 nucleotides are TGTGCCAGCAGCGACAGGGGTAAGGGGAACACTGAAGCTTTCTTT. V and J are TRBV7-6 and TRBJ1-1, with 8 bases aligning to TRBD1. CDR3 length: 15 amino acids. The J segment lost 1 base and the V segment lost 5 bases, leaving 6 bases of the junction unmatched. Germline CDR1 is SGHVS and CDR2 is FNYEAQ.

The chain carries TRBV29-1 and TRBJ2-4; 9 bases align to TRBD1. Germline CDR1 reads SQVTM; CDR2 reads ANQGSEA. CDR3 length: 14 residues. With V trimmed by 6 bases and J by 8 bases, 11 bases remained unmatched. Here the CDR3 DNA reads TGCAGCGTCAGTACAGGGGGCGCAGGGGACATTCAGTACTTC. Its protein product is CSVSTGGAGDIQYF.

The V and J genes are TRBV2 and TRBJ1-4; no firm D call. The V and J ends lost 6 bases and 4 bases respectively, with 9 bases between them. The germline V gene has CDR1 SNHLY and CDR2 FYNNEI. This CDR3 comprises 13 residues. The chain's CDR3 is CASSRELNEKLFF. Written as DNA, the CDR3 is TGTGCCAGCAGCCGGGAGCTTAATGAAAAACTGTTTTTT. The entire variable domain, with the rest obtained from reference TRBV2 and TRBJ1-4, is as follows: EPEVTQTPSHQVTQMGQEVILRCVPISNHLYFYWYRQILGQKVEFLVSFYNNEISEKSEIFDDQFSVERPDGSNFTLKIRSTKLEDSAMYFCASSRELNEKLFFGSGTQLSVL.

This chain links TRBV27 with TRBJ1-1, with 10 bases aligning to TRBD1. Trimming at V came to 4 bases and at J to 7 bases, leaving 9 bases not matched to a gene. The CDR3 has 15 amino acids. Germline CDR1 MNHEY, CDR2 SMNVEV (reference sequence). CDR3 protein: CASSYEPGQGFEAFF. The CDR3 region has the DNA TGTGCCAGCAGTTACGAACCGGGACAGGGGTTTGAAGCTTTCTTT.

The chain combines TRBV5-1 with TRBJ1-2; D remains unclear. The CDR3 is 15 amino acids. CDR1 is SGHRS, CDR2 YFSETQ, per germline. The V and J ends lost 0 bases and 3 bases respectively, with 12 bases between them. Written as DNA, the CDR3 is TGCGCCAGCAGCTTGGGTCACGGGTCCGACTATGGCTACACCTTC. Protein product: CASSLGHGSDYGYTF.

The chain recombines TRBV2 with TRBJ1-6; D is ambiguous. Germline V CDR1 and CDR2: SNHLY, FYNNEI. CDR3 size: 13 residues. The ends were cut back, 6 bases at V and 9 bases at J, with 12 bases in the middle. The CDR3 sequence is CASRVYGISPLHF. The CDR3, as DNA: TGTGCCAGCAGGGTGTACGGGATTTCACCCCTCCACTTT.